What follows describes a single TCR beta chain. An end of the junction does not agree with germline; a read error may underlie this. In germline, CDR1 is SGHNT, CDR2 YYREEE (reference sequence). This CDR3 has 12 residues. These data are taken from a study of control samples from healthy donors and cancer patients. Sequencing was performed with immunoSEQ multiplex PCR; in TCRdb, only in-frame clones are kept and a portion is missing. The data contain fewer than 40,000 clones, about 94% of them seen just once; the ten biggest clones take up more than 1.5%. The chain links TRBV5-4 to TRBJ1-2; D ambiguous. The TCR originated in a man in his forties with colorectal cancer. The sequenced material came from PBMCs. As DNA, the CDR3 is TGTGCCAGCAGAGGCGGTTTTTATGACTACACCTTC. Translation gives CASRGGFYDYTF. The full variable domain, with the rest looked up from reference TRBV5-4 and TRBJ1-2, is ETGVTQSPTHLIKTRGQQVTLRCSSQSGHNTVSWYQQALGQGPQFIFQYYREEENGRGNFPPRFSGLQFPNYSSELNVNALELDDSALYLCASRGGFYDYTFGSGTRLTVV.